The 30 T cell receptor beta chains in this list originate from one sample, sequenced in a study of cytomegalovirus exposure and HLA in healthy donors (dated by TCRdb to 2016 to 2017). Receptor libraries were prepared by the immunoSEQ multiplex PCR assay. For the multiplex PCR, a mixture combining 60 forward primers for TCR Vbeta segments and 13 reverse primers for TCR Jbeta segments was used. Held by TCRdb, this immuneACCESS table contains in-frame sequences only and omits some clones. Under half of the omission traces to an unresolved V gene where checked; the cause of the rest is unknown. In all, the sample holds around 170,000 clones, and 60% to 80% of those were seen once. The top ten constitute roughly 2.3% of the sample. The sequenced sample consisted of PBMCs. These TCRs come from a man aged 55-75 years in good health and CMV-seronegative.

The V gene is TRBV4-1, the J gene TRBJ1-5; unclear D gene. From germline, CDR1 is MGHRA and CDR2 YSYEKL. The V gene lost 0 bases and the J gene lost 1 base, with 7 bases spanning the gap. The CDR3 runs 15 residues. CDR3 in DNA: TGCGCCAGCAGCCAAGATTCCAGGAGCAATCAGCCCCAGCATTTT. This gives the protein CASSQDSRSNQPQHF.

This clone was detected only a few times. V is TRBV29-1 and J is TRBJ2-7; 9 bases agree with TRBD1. CDR1 is SQVTM and CDR2 is ANQGSEA in the germline V gene. Trimming took 6 bases from V and 5 from J; bases not matched to a gene: 14. CDR3 length: 15 amino acids. CDR3 sequence (DNA): TGCAGCGTCGCCCTAGACAGGGGGGAAACCGACGAGCAGTACTTC. This encodes CSVALDRGETDEQYF.

Only a few counts were recorded for this clone. The gene calls are TRBV27 and TRBJ2-1, with 7 bases identical to TRBD1. This CDR3 contains 13 residues. Trimming cost V 2 bases and J 10 bases; bases outside gene matches: 5. The germline gives CDR1 MNHEY, CDR2 SMNVEV (reference sequence). The CDR3 region is CASSLVEDREQFF. The CDR3 DNA sequence: TGTGCCAGCAGTTTAGTTGAGGACAGGGAGCAGTTCTTC.

The chain carries TRBV27 and TRBJ2-1, with 14 bases identical to TRBD2. V was pared by 5 bases and J by 7 bases, with 10 bases of the junction left unmatched. In germline, CDR1 is MNHEY, CDR2 SMNVEV (reference sequence). The CDR3 covers 17 residues. The CDR3 bases are TGTGCCAGCAGTCTCAGACTAGCGGGAGGGCCGTGGAATGAGCAGTTCTTC. This sequence encodes CASSLRLAGGPWNEQFF.

The J gene is TRBJ2-5, the V gene TRBV5-4; 9 bases line up with TRBD1. CDR3 length: 16 amino acids. J was trimmed by 5 bases and V by 5 bases; bases with no gene match: 13. The germline gives CDR1 SGHNT, CDR2 YYREEE (reference sequence). CDR3 region: CASSLPGQGNVETQYF. The CDR3 DNA is TGTGCCAGCAGTTTACCGGGACAGGGAAATGTGGAGACCCAGTACTTC.

DNA of the CDR3: TGCGCCAGCAGCCAAGATTGGCAGGTCTCTGGAAACACCATATATTTT. This sequence encodes CASSQDWQVSGNTIYF. The J gene is TRBJ1-3, the V gene TRBV4-3; D remains unclear. Germline V lookup: CDR1 LGHNA, CDR2 YSLEER. V lost 0 bases and J lost 0, with 9 bases in between. The CDR3 contains 16 residues.

A single count supports this clone. The junction departs from the called germline gene at one end, perhaps through a read error. The chain recombines TRBV5-6 with TRBJ1-1; a weak D match, TRBD1 (6 bases). The CDR3 is made up of 16 amino acids. Per germline, CDR1 SGHDT and CDR2 YYEEEE. The CDR3 nucleotides are TGTGCCAGCAGCTACGGGACACTCGGTTGGGGCACTGAAGCTCTCTTT. Encoded protein: CASSYGTLGWGTEALF.

Here the CDR3 reads CASSQTGGGETQYF. The DNA of the CDR3 is TGTGCCAGCAGCCAAACAGGGGGAGGCGAGACCCAGTACTTC. The chain couples TRBV6-5 to TRBJ2-5; 8 bases match TRBD1. The CDR3 has 14 residues. V lost 6 bases to trimming and J lost 5 bases; unmatched junction nucleotides: 8. Germline V gene sequence: CDR1 MNHEY, CDR2 SVGAGI.

The chain uses TRBV30 and TRBJ1-4, with 8 bases identical to TRBD1. This CDR3 is built from 15 residues. V dropped 3 bases and J dropped 7; count of bases not matched to a gene: 10. The germline V gene encodes CDR1 GTSNPN and CDR2 SVGIG (reference sequence). Here the CDR3 DNA reads TGTGCCTGGAGGGAATCGACAGGGGATGGTGAAAAACTGTTTTTT. Protein product: CAWRESTGDGEKLFF.

This chain connects TRBV15 to TRBJ2-5, with 11 bases aligning to TRBD1. The V segment lost 0 bases and the J segment 11 bases; nucleotides outside the gene matches: 8. Germline V gene sequence: CDR1 LNHNV, CDR2 YYDKDF (reference sequence). The CDR3 covers 15 residues. The CDR3 nucleotides are TGTGCCACCAGCAGAGAAGGCGGACAGGGGGCTGTGCAGTACTTC. This sequence encodes CATSREGGQGAVQYF.

This clone was recorded a few times. V and J are TRBV6-1 and TRBJ2-3; TRBD2 agrees at 9 bases. Germline V gene data show CDR1 as MNHNS and CDR2 as SASEGT. The J segment lost 4 bases and the V segment lost 6 bases, leaving 8 bases of the junction unmatched. The CDR3 covers 15 residues. The DNA for the CDR3 is TGTGCCAGCAGGGTTGGCGGGGGGGTCCCAGATACGCAGTATTTT. It codes for CASRVGGGVPDTQYF.

The chain combines TRBV5-8 with TRBJ2-5; 7 nucleotides align to TRBD1. The CDR3 consists of 14 residues. The V gene end was trimmed by 4 bases and the J gene end by 2 bases; junction bases not matched to a gene: 5. Germline loops: CDR1 SGHTS, CDR2 YDEGEE. CDR3: CASSPGDRQETQYF. Written as DNA, the CDR3 is TGTGCCAGCAGCCCAGGGGACAGACAAGAGACCCAGTACTTC.

This clone was seen only a few times. This chain connects TRBV10-3 to TRBJ2-7; D possibly corresponds to TRBD2 (6 bases). Germline V lookup: CDR1 ENHRY, CDR2 SYGVKD. Trimming took off 8 bases at V and 5 bases at J, with 13 bases between the two ends. The CDR3 is 12 residues long. CDR3 loop: CAIRVEGDEQYF. CDR3 sequence (DNA): TGTGCCATCCGGGTGGAGGGCGACGAGCAGTACTTC.

This clone was recorded once. The chain joins TRBV27 to TRBJ2-3, with 7 bases matching TRBD1. The V segment lost 6 bases and the J segment 12 bases; nucleotides outside the gene matches: 12. This CDR3 comprises 13 residues. In germline, CDR1 is MNHEY, CDR2 SMNVEV (reference sequence). The CDR3 is CASSRPDRVRQYF. CDR3 nucleotide sequence: TGTGCCAGCAGCCGCCCTGACAGGGTGAGACAGTATTTT.

This clone was observed a handful of times. This chain joins TRBV5-6 and TRBJ2-1; 9 bases fit TRBD2. Germline CDR1 reads SGHDT; CDR2 reads YYEEEE. The ends lost 4 bases at V and 0 bases at J; junction bases unmatched: 8. The CDR3 length is 17 residues. The CDR3: CASSPSRLAVSYNEQFF. CDR3 coding DNA: TGTGCCAGCAGCCCCAGTCGACTAGCGGTCTCCTACAATGAGCAGTTCTTC.

Only a few counts were recorded for this clone. This rearrangement joins TRBV7-6 to TRBJ2-6; weak D call: TRBD1 (5 bases). The V and J ends lost 4 bases and 1 base respectively, with 8 bases between them. CDR1 and CDR2 (germline): SGHVS, FNYEAQ. CDR3 size: 15 residues. CDR3 region: CASSSRVSGANVLTF. The CDR3 coding sequence is TGTGCCAGCAGCTCCAGGGTTTCTGGGGCCAACGTCCTGACTTTC.

The rearrangement joins TRBV6-6 to TRBJ2-1, with D possibly TRBD1 on 6 matching bases. Trimming took off 0 bases at V and 0 bases at J, with 6 bases between the two ends. This CDR3 spans 15 amino acids. CDR1 MNHNY and CDR2 SVGAGI come from the germline V gene (reference sequence). The CDR3 DNA reads as TGTGCCAGCAGTTACTCACAGGGCTCCTACAATGAGCAGTTCTTC. It translates to CASSYSQGSYNEQFF.

The J gene is TRBJ1-1, the V gene TRBV6-1; 9 bases are shared with TRBD1. With 6 bases clipped from V and 4 bases from J, the junction kept 6 bases outside the gene matches. This CDR3 region has 14 residues. CDR1 MNHNS and CDR2 SASEGT come from the germline V gene. The CDR3 sequence: CASSWTGDFTEAFF. The CDR3 DNA reads as TGTGCCAGCAGCTGGACAGGGGACTTCACTGAAGCTTTCTTT.

This chain links TRBV6-1 with TRBJ1-4; TRBD1 might be the D (6 bases). Trimming removed 7 bases from V and 4 bases from J, with 16 bases in between. This CDR3 is 15 amino acids long. CDR1 is MNHNS and CDR2 is SASEGT in the germline V gene. CDR3 loop: CASKRGGDFNEKLFF. DNA of the CDR3: TGTGCCAGCAAACGAGGGGGAGACTTTAATGAAAAACTGTTTTTT.

This clone was picked up one time. The chain combines TRBV21-1 with TRBJ1-2; the DNA was not compared with TRBD1, the D call given in the table. TRBV21-1 is classified as a pseudogene. This CDR3 spans 14 amino acids. The DNA of the CDR3 is TGTGCCAGCAGCAAAAGGACGGACAGGGATGGCTACACCTTC. This translates into CASSKRTDRDGYTF.

The CDR3 DNA follows: TGTGCCAGTAGTCCTGACAGGATTAATTCACCCCTCCACTTT. Translation: CASSPDRINSPLHF. V usage is TRBV19 and J usage is TRBJ1-6; D is possibly TRBD1 (6 bases). This CDR3 has 14 residues. Trimming cost V 5 bases and J 6 bases, with 11 bases left between them. Germline V CDR1 and CDR2: LNHDA, SQIVND (reference sequence). Full variable domain (remainder filled in from reference TRBV19 and TRBJ1-6): DGGITQSPKYLFRKEGQNVTLSCEQNLNHDAMYWYRQDPGQGLRLIYYSQIVNDFQKGDIAEGYSVSREKKESFPLTVTSAQKNPTAFYLCASSPDRINSPLHFGNGTRLTVT.

The chain joins TRBV19 to TRBJ1-5; 7 bases are shared with TRBD1. Germline loops: CDR1 LNHDA, CDR2 SQIVND (reference sequence). Unmatched junction bases numbered 12, after V lost 7 bases and J lost 6 bases. The CDR3 runs 15 residues. CDR3 DNA sequence: TGTGCCAGTAATCTCGACAGGGCTCTGGCTCAGCCCCAGCATTTT. Encoded protein: CASNLDRALAQPQHF.

The chain joins TRBV4-1 to TRBJ2-5, with TRBD2 matching over 8 bases. V trimming: 4 bases; J trimming: 5 bases; junction bases outside the gene matches: 12. Germline assignment: CDR1 MGHRA and CDR2 YSYEKL. The CDR3 is 16 amino acids. This chain's CDR3 is CASSPPTSDQRETQYF. The CDR3 DNA is TGCGCCAGCAGCCCACCGACTAGCGACCAGCGGGAGACCCAGTACTTC.

This chain links TRBV5-6 with TRBJ2-2, with 8 bases lining up with TRBD2. This CDR3 contains 15 residues. Germline CDR1 SGHDT, CDR2 YYEEEE. The V and J ends lost 4 bases and 6 bases, in that order; junction bases with no gene match: 8. The CDR3 region has the DNA TGTGCCAGCAGCCCTCCGGGACTAGTGGCCGGGGAGCTGTTTTTT. Its protein product is CASSPPGLVAGELFF.

In this sample, this clone turned up once. The chain recombines TRBV28 with TRBJ2-7; the match to TRBD1 covers 7 bases. The V and J ends lost 6 bases and 4 bases, in that order; junction bases with no gene match: 9. This CDR3 comprises 14 residues. The V gene's germline CDR1 is MDHEN and CDR2 SYDVKM. The CDR3 spells CASSTPGQQYEQYF. The DNA for the CDR3 is TGTGCCAGCAGCACTCCGGGACAGCAGTACGAGCAGTACTTC.

The chain carries TRBV4-1 and TRBJ1-5, with TRBD1 identical over 9 bases. V was clipped by 4 bases and J by 3 bases; unmatched bases: 7. The germline V gene encodes CDR1 MGHRA and CDR2 YSYEKL. The CDR3 has 16 residues. CDR3 loop: CASSPLGTGPNQPQHF. The CDR3 bases are TGCGCCAGCAGCCCCTTGGGGACAGGGCCCAATCAGCCCCAGCATTTT.

The rearrangement links TRBV19 to TRBJ2-2; 8 nucleotides agree with TRBD2. Per the germline V gene, CDR1 is LNHDA and CDR2 is SQIVND (reference sequence). J gave up 2 bases and V 8 bases, and 4 bases lay outside the gene matches. The CDR3 loop spans 14 amino acids. The CDR3 protein is CASAGTSNTGELFF. The CDR3 coding sequence is TGTGCCAGTGCTGGGACTAGTAACACCGGGGAGCTGTTTTTT.

The chain has TRBV6-5 and TRBJ1-1, with TRBD1 matching over 11 bases. With V trimmed by 7 bases and J by 3 bases, 7 bases remained unmatched. Germline CDR1 MNHEY, CDR2 SVGAGI. The CDR3 extends over 15 amino acids. In nucleotides, the CDR3 is TGTGCCAGCACTCCCGGACAGGGGGCGTACACTGAAGCTTTCTTT. This sequence encodes CASTPGQGAYTEAFF.

The gene calls are TRBV15 and TRBJ2-2; tentative D call: TRBD2 (5 bases). The germline V gene encodes CDR1 LNHNV and CDR2 YYDKDF (reference sequence). Trimming left V 0 bases short and J 11 bases short, with 10 bases between. The CDR3 runs to 13 residues. CDR3 bases: TGTGCCACCAGCAGAGAACGGAGGCGAGAGCTGTTTTTT. It specifies CATSRERRRELFF.

The rearrangement uses TRBV6-5 and TRBJ2-7; D not resolved. V was clipped by 5 bases and J by 2 bases, with 10 bases between them. Germline V gene sequence: CDR1 MNHEY, CDR2 SVGAGI. This CDR3 comprises 13 residues. CDR3 loop: CASSTRRTYEQYF. CDR3 DNA sequence: TGTGCCAGCAGTACTCGGCGGACCTACGAGCAGTACTTC.